These 17 T cell receptor beta chains were all obtained from the same sample, sequenced in a study of glioma-infiltrating T cells. The iRepertoire nested amplicon-rescue multiplex PCR amplified TCR alpha and beta CDR3s from RNA. A single record per CDR3 protein comes from TCRdb applying MiXCR to the multiplex PCR reads. The table has about 210,000 distinct CDR3 sequences, over 25% seen once. Sequencing input: glioma tissue, nonneoplastic brain tissue, or PBMCs (not recorded which). All receptors come from a human donor with low-grade glioma or glioblastoma, undergoing nonglioma brain surgery, or in good health (not recorded which).

This clonotype was seen many times. V gene TRBV2 combines with J gene TRBJ1-1; no clear D. Trimming removed 6 bases from V and 4 bases from J, with 12 bases in between. The CDR3 contains 13 residues. CDR1 is SNHLY and CDR2 is FYNNEI in the germline V gene. This CDR3 reads CASSPIHSTEAFF. DNA for the CDR3: TGTGCCAGCAGCCCCATTCATAGCACTGAAGCTTTCTTT. Full variable domain (missing parts from reference TRBV2 and TRBJ1-1): EPEVTQTPSHQVTQMGQEVILRCVPISNHLYFYWYRQILGQKVEFLVSFYNNEISEKSEIFDDQFSVERPDGSNFTLKIRSTKLEDSAMYFCASSPIHSTEAFFGQGTRLTVV.

Of note for this clonotype: The CDR3 end shows no conserved phenylalanine or tryptophan, and so a read error is likely. This chain joins TRBV7-2 and TRBJ2-5, with D possibly matching TRBD1 (7 bases). The germline V gene has CDR1 SGHTA and CDR2 FQGNSA. The germline V and J ends were trimmed by 3 bases and 2 bases, with 10 bases remaining between them. CDR3 size: 14 residues. CDR3 DNA: TGTGCCAGCAGCTTGGGGGGACAGCAAGAGACCCAGTACTCC. This translates into CASSLGGQQETQYS.

This clonotype has at least ten counts. V is TRBV18 and J is TRBJ1-5; 8 nucleotides line up with TRBD1. Unmatched junction bases numbered 0, after V lost 0 bases and J lost 2 bases. CDR1 is KGHSH and CDR2 is LQKENI in the germline V gene. The CDR3 has 15 amino acids. This CDR3 reads CASSPPGQGNQPQHF. CDR3 bases: TGTGCCAGCTCACCACCGGGACAGGGCAATCAGCCCCAGCATTTT.

This clonotype was seen ten or more times. The chain couples TRBV6-4 to TRBJ1-2; 8 bases are a match to TRBD1. The CDR3 loop spans 13 amino acids. V lost 6 bases and J lost 10; bases outside the gene matches: 10. Per the germline V gene, CDR1 is MRHNA and CDR2 is SNTAGT. Here the CDR3 reads CASSPTGAGDYTF. CDR3 bases: TGTGCCAGCAGCCCGACAGGGGCCGGGGACTACACCTTC.

Worth noting for this clonotype: The junction departs from germline at one end; a sequencing error may be responsible. CDR3 region: CGSSLWSETTEAFF. The CDR3 coding sequence is TGTGGCAGCAGTTTATGGTCGGAAACCACTGAAGCCTTCTTT. V and J are TRBV6-8 and TRBJ1-1; unclear D gene. The CDR3 totals 14 residues. Germline loops: CDR1 MNHGY, CDR2 SAAAGT.

This clonotype has a count of ten or more. The chain employs TRBV5-4 and TRBJ2-7; TRBD1 aligns across 9 bases. V lost 10 bases and J lost 4; bases outside the gene matches: 9. The CDR3 is 13 residues long. Germline V gives CDR1 SGHNT, CDR2 YYREEE (reference sequence). This CDR3 is CAANRDREYEQYF. The CDR3 DNA sequence: TGTGCCGCTAACCGGGACAGGGAATACGAGCAGTACTTC.

With respect to this clonotype: One end of the junction is discordant with germline, which a read error may explain. The rearrangement links TRBV7-3 to TRBJ2-6, with a tentative D call TRBD1 (5 bases). The length of the CDR3 is 13 residues. The germline CDR1 and CDR2 sequences are SGHTA and FQGTGA. The CDR3 is CASGPSGANLLTF. DNA of the CDR3: TGTGCCAGCGGCCCCTCTGGGGCCAACCTCCTGACTTTC.

Ten or more counts support this clonotype. The chain is built from TRBV12-3 or TRBV12-4 and TRBJ2-5, with D possibly matching TRBD1 (5 bases). Between the trimmed V and J ends, which lost 4 bases and 2 bases, there was a span of 11 bases. CDR3 size: 14 residues. This CDR3 reads CASSYDSYQETQYF. The CDR3 DNA follows: TGTGCCAGCAGTTACGACAGTTATCAAGAGACCCAGTACTTC.

This clonotype was recorded many times. The chain joins TRBV5-1 to TRBJ1-5, with TRBD1 matching 8 bases. The V gene's germline CDR1 is SGHRS and CDR2 YFSETQ. This CDR3 is built from 15 residues. J lost 4 bases, V lost 4 bases, and 7 bases had no gene match. CDR3 amino acids: CASSPGTGGNQPQHF. The DNA of the CDR3 is TGCGCCAGCAGCCCCGGGACAGGAGGGAATCAGCCCCAGCATTTT.

This clonotype was detected many times. The chain links TRBV6-1 to TRBJ2-7; 10 nucleotides line up with TRBD1. Per germline, CDR1 MNHNS and CDR2 SASEGT. This CDR3 is 15 amino acids long. Trimming took 6 bases from V and 0 from J; bases not matched to a gene: 5. The CDR3 DNA follows: TGTGCCAGCAGGGAGACAGGGGGCCGCTCCTACGAGCAGTACTTC. Translation: CASRETGGRSYEQYF.

V is TRBV12-3 or TRBV12-4 and J is TRBJ2-7; D uncertain. CDR3 length: 13 amino acids. The V end lost 6 bases, the J end lost 2 bases, and 11 bases lay between the germline ends. The CDR3 protein is CASSSHPTYEQYF. CDR3 coding DNA: TGTGCCAGCAGCAGCCATCCCACCTACGAGCAGTACTTC.

This clonotype has a count of ten or more. The rearrangement links TRBV20-1 to TRBJ1-6, with D possibly TRBD1 on 6 matching bases. CDR3 length equals 15 residues. The germline V gene encodes CDR1 DFQATT and CDR2 SNEGSKA (reference sequence). V dropped 0 bases and J dropped 5 bases, with 11 bases sitting between them. This chain's CDR3 is CSARDRGTNNSPLHF. In DNA, the CDR3 is TGCAGTGCTAGAGATCGGGGGACAAATAATTCACCCCTCCACTTT.

Worth noting for this clonotype: Since a much larger clone is just one base distant, this may be a read error. The chain has TRBV12-5 and TRBJ2-3; TRBD1 might be the D (6 bases). The CDR3 sequence is 17 residues long. The germline V gene encodes CDR1 LGHNT and CDR2 FRNRAP. V gave up 3 bases and J gave up 6 bases, with 22 bases separating them. The CDR3 DNA sequence: TGTGCTAGTGGTTTCCCCCGGGGACAAACACAGGCGGATACGCAGTATTTT. This gives the protein CASGFPRGQTQADTQYF.

This clonotype appeared many times. This sequence joins TRBV3-1 and TRBJ1-6, with 7 nucleotides matching TRBD1. This CDR3 is built from 15 residues. The J segment lost 5 bases and the V segment lost 4 bases, leaving 5 bases of the junction unmatched. Germline CDR1 LGHDT, CDR2 YNNKEL (reference sequence). DNA for the CDR3: TGTGCCAGCAGCCCCGACAGGGCCAATAATTCACCCCTCCACTTT. Its translation: CASSPDRANNSPLHF.

On this clonotype itself: Being one base from a much bigger clone, this may be a read error. V usage is TRBV4-1 and J usage is TRBJ1-1, with no clear D. The CDR3 is 12 amino acids. The germline V and J ends were trimmed by 0 bases and 10 bases, with 9 bases remaining between them. The germline gives CDR1 MGHRA, CDR2 YSYEKL. CDR3 in DNA: TGCGCCAGCAGCCAAGAACGGGAGCGAGCTTTCTTT. This gives the protein CASSQERERAFF.

This clonotype was seen many times. This rearrangement joins TRBV29-1 to TRBJ2-5; no definite D call. CDR3 length equals 13 residues. The germline V gene encodes CDR1 SQVTM and CDR2 ANQGSEA. Trimming took 2 bases from V and 5 from J, leaving 12 bases between them. In nucleotides, the CDR3 is TGCAGCGTTGAATTCGCAGTAGGGGAGACCCAGTACTTC. It specifies CSVEFAVGETQYF.

This clonotype occurred a few times. The chain links TRBV5-1 to TRBJ2-2, with 10 bases identical to TRBD2. This CDR3 is 17 amino acids long. V shed 0 bases and J 4 bases; nucleotides not matched to a gene: 6. Germline-derived CDR1 and CDR2 are SGHRS and YFSETQ. This chain's CDR3 is CASSLAGGLARTGELFF. The CDR3 bases are TGCGCCAGCAGCTTGGCGGGGGGACTAGCGCGCACCGGGGAGCTGTTTTTT.